The clone carrying this TCR beta chain was counted many times. Its antigen is unidentified. The sample is drawn from a study of Graves' ophthalmopathy and Graves' hyperthyroidism. Study overall: Hyperthyroidism was classified as stable if no ophthalmopathy occurred within 18 months of follow-up. Overall study results and limits: From stable hyperthyroidism, ophthalmopathy was separated by a 13-signature model with 85% to 90% sensitivity and approximately 81% specificity. Blood also carried most expanded thyroid clonotypes exceeding 0.001 frequency.

The CDR3 covers 13 residues. Germline CDR1 is SQVTM and CDR2 is ANQGSEA. Trimming cost V 4 bases and J 7 bases, with 16 bases left between them. Amplification from RNA transcripts yielded the TCR beta CDR3 regions. RT-PCR was first run with HTBI primers, then multiplex PCR in a second round. From the multiplex PCR reads, TCRdb called clonotypes with MiXCR, one entry per CDR3 protein. The sample holds 560,000 or so distinct CDR3 sequences; approximately 35% are singletons and the top ten take about 4%. The chain couples TRBV29-1 to TRBJ1-2, with D possibly matching TRBD1 (6 bases). Sequenced sample: peripheral blood or thyroid tissue (not recorded which). The source of this sequence is an adult man with Graves' hyperthyroidism. The CDR3 protein is CSVVEGGTSGYTF. CDR3 in DNA: TGCAGCGTTGTTGAGGGGGGTACATCTGGCTACACCTTC.